This T cell receptor (beta chain) is from a study of blood T cell repertoires in COVID-19. Sequenced by immunoSEQ multiplex PCR; TCRdb stores in-frame clones only, minus some. The sample lists around 400,000 clones, 85% to 90% occurring once. This CDR3 spans 12 amino acids. Trimming shortened V by 5 bases and J by 3 bases, and 8 bases separated the two germline ends. Germline CDR1 PRHDT, CDR2 FYEKMQ (reference sequence). In terms of age and location, participants ranged from about 18 to 95 years and lived in 24 US areas. The chain carries TRBV13 and TRBJ2-7, with a weak D call TRBD2 (6 bases). The sample consisted of PBMCs or T cells enriched from blood (not recorded which). The TCR originated in a woman younger than 45 who had recovered from COVID-19. This chain's CDR3 is CASSPGGYEQYF. As DNA, the CDR3 is TGTGCCAGCAGCCCCGGGGGCTACGAGCAGTACTTC.